The sequence of this TCR beta chain was determined in a study of T cell responses to AZD1222 COVID-19 vaccine. Profiling relied on immunoSEQ multiplex PCR, and the TCRdb table lists in-frame clones only, not all of them. The repertoire holds 130,000 to 150,000 clones, with roughly nine tenths as singletons. General study results and limits: Regions 160-218 and 743-854 dominated among vaccine-associated CD4 TCRs spanning spike. Breadth and depth of Spike-specific TCRs rose after two AZD1222 doses.

Regarding this clone: Its antigen is not identified.

V lost 4 bases to trimming and J lost 4 bases, with 12 bases between them. Germline CDR1 is SGDLS and CDR2 is YYNGEE. The CDR3 runs 14 residues. The sequenced sample was peripheral blood, obtained on day 0 of AZD1222 vaccination. This receptor was identified in an adult in good health. V gene TRBV9 combines with J gene TRBJ2-1; D not resolved. Here the CDR3 reads CASSPSDGYNEQFF. Here the CDR3 DNA reads TGTGCCAGCAGCCCCTCGGACGGATACAATGAGCAGTTCTTC.